The T cell receptor (beta chain) under discussion was sequenced for a study of T cells in Graves' hyperthyroidism and ophthalmopathy. Across the study: Peripheral blood specimens were obtained at initial diagnosis, prior to any treatment. Whole-study results and caveats: Before onset, ophthalmopathy was predicted by the model a median approximately 6.7 months earlier.

In germline, CDR1 is LNHDA, CDR2 SQIVND (reference sequence). This CDR3 spans 16 amino acids. The V gene lost 1 base and the J gene lost 0 bases, with 10 bases spanning the gap. Together with thyroid ultrasound, orbital computed tomography, serum thyroxine and TRAb, clinical symptoms were used for diagnoses. The source material, RNA transcripts, was used to amplify TCR beta CDR3 regions. Primed by the HTBI set, a first-round RT-PCR was run on the TCR CDR3. Using its own MiXCR run on the multiplex PCR reads, TCRdb lists one record per CDR3 protein. Among 660,000 or so distinct CDR3 sequences listed, around 21% were seen once. As concerns this clonotype: Its cognate antigen is unknown.

The V call is TRBV19, the J call TRBJ1-3, with D unclear. What was sequenced was blood. The TCR comes from a man aged 25 to 45 with Graves' ophthalmopathy. The CDR3 region is CASSIGAINSGNTIYF. The CDR3 nucleotides read TGTGCCAGTAGTATAGGAGCAATCAACTCTGGAAACACCATATATTTT.